This T cell receptor beta chain was observed in a study of blood T cell repertoires in COVID-19. Study in general: Some COVID-19 samples were acute and others convalescent; all came from the United States, Italy and Spain. Nucleic acid was either cDNA or gDNA, and it came from T cells, B-cell-depleted T cells, or PBMCs.

Per the study methods: Using reference gene primer amplification, nucleated cell counts were estimated. Produced via immunoSEQ multiplex PCR; TCRdb's table is partial and in-frame only. That table is the source of V, J and clone size, and D and trimming were worked out from the DNA. The sample holds under 300,000 clones; approximately 82% are singletons and the top ten take about 1.4%. Looked up from germline, CDR1 is SQVTM and CDR2 is ANQGSEA. Trimming pared 8 bases from V and 4 bases from J, leaving 12 bases between. The length of the CDR3 is 12 residues. Sample: peripheral blood. V and J are TRBV29-1 and TRBJ1-5; the D is unclear. The sequence came from a woman in her thirties or forties who had recovered from COVID-19. The CDR3 loop is CSSQSGNQPQHF. CDR3 bases: TGCAGCTCACAGTCCGGTAATCAGCCCCAGCATTTT.